These T cell receptor beta chains were read from a single sample in a study of shared clonotypes between healthy human individuals. TCRdb's copy holds only in-frame clones and misses some; the assay was immunoSEQ multiplex PCR. The sample has roughly 1 million clones; around 75% are singletons. The sequencing sample was made of memory CD4+ T cells sorted from blood. The receptors originated from a man between 18 and 35 years old in good health. Both conserved end residues are part of each CDR3. The D gene is left open where the match is weak. Clone size, where shown, is once, few, many, or a class for clones that have expanded.

j_gene,d_gene,abundance,v_gene,CDR3aa,CDR3nt
TRBJ2-1,TRBD2,-,TRBV4-3,CASSQDGTSGEQFF,TGCGCCAGCAGCCAAGACGGAACTAGCGGCGAGCAGTTCTTC
TRBJ2-7,-,once,TRBV5-5,CASSLVVSGYEQYF,TGTGCCAGCAGCTTGGTGGTTAGCGGCTACGAGCAGTACTTC
TRBJ2-5,TRBD2,-,TRBV4-3,CASSQDGRYQETQYF,TGCGCCAGCAGCCAAGACGGGAGGTATCAAGAGACCCAGTACTTC
TRBJ2-5,TRBD2,-,TRBV5-1,CASSPGTAGEETQYF,TGCGCCAGCAGCCCAGGTACCGCGGGAGAAGAGACCCAGTACTTC
TRBJ2-2,-,-,TRBV2,CASSERRNGGELFF,TGTGCCAGCAGTGAAAGGCGTAATGGGGGGGAGCTGTTTTTT
TRBJ2-3,-,-,TRBV11-3,CASSDRDTQYF,TGTGCCAGCAGCGACCGGGATACGCAGTATTTT
TRBJ2-4,TRBD1,-,TRBV27,CASSLKASGTGLRDIQYF,TGTGCCAGCAGTTTAAAAGCATCCGGGACAGGGTTAAGAGACATTCAGTACTTC
TRBJ2-7,TRBD1,many,TRBV10-3,CAISESQLDRETYEQYF,TGTGCCATCAGTGAGTCTCAATTGGACAGGGAAACCTACGAGCAGTACTTC
TRBJ1-4,TRBD1,-,TRBV6-6,CASSLTGGIEKLFF,TGTGCCAGCAGTTTGACAGGGGGAATCGAAAAACTGTTTTTT
TRBJ2-3,-,-,TRBV7-9,CASSLLPGVYTDTQYF,TGTGCCAGCAGCTTATTACCGGGGGTTTACACAGATACGCAGTATTTT
TRBJ2-2,-,-,TRBV5-1,CASSSTTENTGELFF,TGCGCCAGCAGCTCCACGACTGAGAACACCGGGGAGCTGTTTTTT
TRBJ2-6,-,-,TRBV27,CASSLSPGANVLTF,TGTGCCAGCAGTTTATCCCCTGGGGCCAACGTCCTGACTTTC
TRBJ2-1,TRBD1,once,TRBV11-3,CASSERDSYNEQFF,TGTGCCAGCAGCGAGAGGGACAGTTACAATGAGCAGTTCTTC
TRBJ1-4,TRBD1,-,TRBV7-8,CASSLGTGDEKLFF,TGTGCCAGCAGCTTAGGGACAGGGGACGAAAAACTGTTTTTT
TRBJ1-1,-,-,TRBV5-1,CASSLEGGPTEAFF,TGCGCCAGCAGCTTGGAAGGGGGGCCGACTGAAGCTTTCTTT
TRBJ1-4,TRBD1,-,TRBV5-4,CASSSRQGTTNEKLFF,TGTGCCAGCAGCAGCCGACAGGGGACGACTAATGAAAAACTGTTTTTT
TRBJ1-1,-,-,TRBV4-1,CASSQDVQTAWGTEAFF,TGCGCCAGCAGCCAAGACGTCCAAACAGCGTGGGGCACTGAAGCTTTCTTT
TRBJ2-7,-,-,TRBV6-5,CASSYGQSYEQYF,TGTGCCAGCAGTTATGGACAGTCCTACGAGCAGTACTTC
TRBJ1-1,-,-,TRBV28,CASSFLQVGVNTEAFF,TGTGCCAGCAGTTTCCTCCAGGTGGGGGTGAACACTGAAGCTTTCTTT
TRBJ2-6,-,-,TRBV25-1,CASRTQDGANVLTF,TGTGCCAGCAGGACCCAAGACGGGGCCAACGTCCTGACTTTC